This TCR beta chain is from a study of blood T cell repertoires in COVID-19. In the study overall: Samples taken during acute and convalescent COVID-19 were collected in the United States, Italy and Spain.

In the original analysis: Using reference gene primer amplification, nucleated cell counts were estimated. Generated by immunoSEQ multiplex PCR, the TCRdb table keeps only in-frame clones and is missing some. The V and J calls and clone size were taken over from that table, and D and trimming were inferred from the DNA. This table holds more than 200,000 clones, 75% to 90% found once. Germline loops: CDR1 SQVTM, CDR2 ANQGSEA. This CDR3 contains 12 residues. Trimming left V 6 bases short and J 10 bases short, with 16 bases between. The chain has TRBV29-1 and TRBJ2-1, with D unclear. The sample taken for sequencing was PBMCs or T cells enriched from blood (not recorded which). The receptor was isolated from a woman aged 25 to 39 with acute COVID-19. As DNA, the CDR3 is TGCAGCGTGGTAGTATCGGCAGGCGAGCAGTTCTTC. Its protein is CSVVVSAGEQFF.